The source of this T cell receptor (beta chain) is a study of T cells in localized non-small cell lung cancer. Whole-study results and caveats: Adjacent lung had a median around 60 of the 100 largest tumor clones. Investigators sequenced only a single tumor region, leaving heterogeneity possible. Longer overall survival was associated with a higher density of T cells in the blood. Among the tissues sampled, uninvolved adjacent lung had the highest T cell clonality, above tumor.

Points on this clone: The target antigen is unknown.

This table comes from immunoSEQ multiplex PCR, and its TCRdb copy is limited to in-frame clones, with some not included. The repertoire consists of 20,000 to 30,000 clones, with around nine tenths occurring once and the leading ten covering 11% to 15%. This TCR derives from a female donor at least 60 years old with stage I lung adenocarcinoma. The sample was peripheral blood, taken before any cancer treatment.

The CDR3 nucleotides read TGTGCCAGCAGCGTAGGACAGGCCTCAACTAATGAAAAACTGTTTTTT. Amino acids: CASSVGQASTNEKLFF. The genes are TRBV9 and TRBJ1-4; D might be TRBD1 (6 bases). CDR1 and CDR2 from the germline V gene are SGDLS and YYNGEE. V was trimmed by 0 bases and J by 0 bases, leaving 9 bases between them. The CDR3 extends over 16 amino acids.